These 26 T cell receptor beta chains were all obtained from the same sample, sequenced in a study of blood T cell repertoires in COVID-19. Libraries were prepared by immunoSEQ multiplex PCR; TCRdb keeps only in-frame clonotypes and omits some of them. The table shows over 300,000 clones, with 85% occurring only once. The sample was peripheral blood. The receptors originated from a human donor in a cohort sampled during active COVID-19.

J is TRBJ2-4 and V is TRBV18, with 8 bases lining up with TRBD1. After removal of 3 bases from V and 7 bases from J, the junction contained 5 bases not matched to a gene. Germline lookup yields CDR1 KGHSH and CDR2 LQKENI. The CDR3 runs to 14 residues. The CDR3 spells CASSPGQGANIQYF. The CDR3 DNA reads TGTGCCAGCTCACCGGGGCAGGGGGCGAACATTCAGTACTTC.

The chain links TRBV3-1 (or the pseudogene TRBV3-2) to TRBJ2-2, with no clear D. V lost 3 bases, J lost 0 bases, and 5 bases lay in between. The CDR3 loop spans 14 amino acids. CDR1 is LGHDT and CDR2 is YNNKEL in the germline V gene (reference sequence). The DNA of the CDR3 is TGTGCCAGCAGCCAGGGCTCGAACACCGGGGAGCTGTTTTTT. It encodes CASSQGSNTGELFF.

Concerning this clone itself: Other DNA sequences in this specimen translate into the identical CDR3. The gene calls are TRBV5-1 and TRBJ2-7; TRBD1 matches at 10 bases. Trimming took 4 bases from V and 1 from J; bases not matched to a gene: 2. Germline loops: CDR1 SGHRS, CDR2 YFSETQ. The CDR3 sequence is 14 residues long. The DNA of the CDR3 is TGCGCCAGCAGCCCGGGACAGGGGTCCTACGAGCAGTACTTC. Translating gives CASSPGQGSYEQYF.

This clone was observed a single time. This chain connects TRBV10-2 to TRBJ2-7; 7 bases match TRBD1. This CDR3 is 11 amino acids long. From germline, CDR1 is WSHSY and CDR2 SAAADI. CDR3 protein: CLTGDKYEQYF. In DNA form, the CDR3 reads TGCCTAACAGGGGACAAGTACGAGCAGTACTTC.

The V and J genes are TRBV7-9 and TRBJ1-6, with 9 bases matching TRBD1. V shed 4 bases and J 7 bases; nucleotides not matched to a gene: 2. This CDR3 is 14 amino acids long. Germline V gives CDR1 SEHNR, CDR2 FQNEAQ (reference sequence). The CDR3 DNA sequence: TGTGCCAGCAGCTCAGGGACAGGGAATTCACCCCTCCACTTT. It encodes CASSSGTGNSPLHF.

The V call is TRBV18, the J call TRBJ2-7; possibly TRBD1 for D (6 bases). Germline assignment: CDR1 KGHSH and CDR2 LQKENI. Trimming shortened V by 5 bases and J by 0 bases, and 14 bases separated the two germline ends. This CDR3 is 15 amino acids long. CDR3 in DNA: TGTGCCAGCTCATCGACGACAGGTATCTCCTACGAGCAGTACTTC. Protein: CASSSTTGISYEQYF. Full variable domain (outside the CDR3, taken from reference TRBV18 and TRBJ2-7): NAGVMQNPRHLVRRRGQEARLRCSPMKGHSHVYWYRQLPEEGLKFMVYLQKENIIDESGMPKERFSAEFPKEGPSILRIQQVVRGDSAAYFCASSSTTGISYEQYFGPGTRLTVT.

This chain's CDR3 is CASRKTGVNTEAFF. The CDR3 nucleotides are TGTGCCAGCAGGAAGACAGGGGTGAACACTGAAGCTTTCTTT. The chain carries TRBV2 and TRBJ1-1; 8 bases fit TRBD1. CDR3 length: 14 amino acids. V shed 6 bases and J 0 bases; nucleotides not matched to a gene: 3. Germline CDR1 reads SNHLY; CDR2 reads FYNNEI.

This chain connects TRBV7-3 to TRBJ2-3, with 9 bases fitting TRBD2. The CDR3 is 15 amino acids. V shed 2 bases and J 6 bases; nucleotides not matched to a gene: 6. Germline V gene lookup returns CDR1 SGHTA and CDR2 FQGTGA. The CDR3 is CASSLSAGGKDTQYF. In DNA form, the CDR3 reads TGTGCCAGCAGCTTATCAGCGGGGGGCAAGGATACGCAGTATTTT.

This CDR3 reads CASSIGSGLAKNIQYF. DNA of the CDR3: TGTGCCAGTAGTATAGGAAGCGGGTTAGCCAAAAACATTCAGTACTTC. The J gene is TRBJ2-4, the V gene TRBV19; weak D call: TRBD2 (6 bases). This CDR3 comprises 16 residues. V was clipped by 1 base and J by 0 bases, with 10 bases between them. Per germline, CDR1 LNHDA and CDR2 SQIVND (reference sequence).

This sequence joins TRBV3-1 (or the pseudogene TRBV3-2) and TRBJ1-2, with 8 nucleotides matching TRBD1. The CDR3 extends over 15 amino acids. Losses at the gene ends were 4 bases for V and 4 bases for J; bases not matched to a gene: 8. The germline CDR1 and CDR2 sequences are LGHDT and YNNKEL (reference sequence). For the CDR3, the DNA is TGTGCCAGCAGCCTTAGAGGACAGGGATCCTATGGCTACACCTTC. It yields the protein CASSLRGQGSYGYTF.

V is TRBV7-6 and J is TRBJ1-1, with 7 bases aligning to TRBD1. CDR3 size: 15 residues. Trimming at V came to 5 bases and at J to 0 bases, leaving 6 bases not matched to a gene. From germline, CDR1 is SGHVS and CDR2 FNYEAQ. CDR3 coding DNA: TGTGCCAGCAGCCCGCGACAGGGCATGAACACTGAAGCTTTCTTT. Its protein is CASSPRQGMNTEAFF.

The V call is TRBV30, the J call TRBJ1-1; 8 bases align to TRBD1. The CDR3 has 14 residues. The junction had 5 bases not matched to a gene; V was cut back by 3 bases and J by 2 bases. Germline assignment: CDR1 GTSNPN and CDR2 SVGIG (reference sequence). The CDR3 DNA follows: TGTGCCTGGAGGTTGGACAGGGCCAACACTGAAGCTTTCTTT. It yields the protein CAWRLDRANTEAFF.

This chain links TRBV12-5 with TRBJ1-3; 7 nucleotides align to TRBD1. Trimming cost V 2 bases and J 5 bases; bases outside gene matches: 6. The CDR3 has 15 residues. Germline assignment: CDR1 LGHNT and CDR2 FRNRAP. The CDR3 nucleotides read TGTGCTAGTGGTTTGTTACAGGGGAATAGAAACACCATATATTTT. It is translated as CASGLLQGNRNTIYF. Together with reference TRBV12-5 and TRBJ1-3, the CDR3 gives the full variable domain: DARVTQTPRHKVTEMGQEVTMRCQPILGHNTVFWYRQTMMQGLELLAYFRNRAPLDDSGMPKDRFSAEMPDATLATLKIQPSEPRDSAVYFCASGLLQGNRNTIYFGEGSWLTVV.

The rearrangement links TRBV3-1 (or the pseudogene TRBV3-2) to TRBJ1-1; 8 nucleotides agree with TRBD1. J lost 10 bases, V lost 10 bases, and 11 bases had no gene match. CDR3 size: 12 residues. Per the germline V gene, CDR1 is LGHDT and CDR2 is YNNKEL (reference sequence). This chain's CDR3 is CATSGGEDGAFF. CDR3 in DNA: TGTGCCACCTCAGGGGGCGAAGATGGAGCTTTCTTT.

The rearrangement links TRBV2 to TRBJ1-2; 11 bases fit TRBD1. The CDR3 is 15 residues long. After removal of 3 bases from V and 2 bases from J, the junction contained 2 bases not matched to a gene. The V gene's germline CDR1 is SNHLY and CDR2 FYNNEI. The CDR3 is CASSEGTGGNYGYTF. Here the CDR3 DNA reads TGTGCCAGCAGTGAGGGGACAGGGGGAAACTATGGCTACACCTTC.

The V gene is TRBV7-2, the J gene TRBJ1-6, with D maybe TRBD1 (5 bases). Trimming left V 3 bases short and J 8 bases short, with 14 bases between. The CDR3 has 15 residues. Germline V gene data show CDR1 as SGHTA and CDR2 as FQGNSA. CDR3 loop: CASSLRDLSYSPLHF. CDR3 DNA sequence: TGTGCCAGCAGCTTGCGGGACTTAAGTTATTCACCCCTCCACTTT.

The J gene is TRBJ2-1, the V gene TRBV7-3; the D is unclear. Trimming left V 2 bases short and J 8 bases short, with 10 bases between. Looked up from germline, CDR1 is SGHTA and CDR2 is FQGTGA. The CDR3 length is 13 residues. In DNA form, the CDR3 reads TGTGCCAGCAGCTTAGCGAGGTCCGATGAGCAGTTCTTC. This codes for CASSLARSDEQFF.

CDR3 coding DNA: TGTGCCAGCGGCCGAGGATTTCAGCCCCAGCATTTT. It specifies CASGRGFQPQHF. The V call is TRBV6-5, the J call TRBJ1-5, with D unclear. Trimming stripped 8 bases from V and 6 bases from J, with 11 bases between. This CDR3 region has 12 residues. CDR1 and CDR2 from the germline V gene are MNHEY and SVGAGI.

The chain couples TRBV27 to TRBJ2-3; 7 positions agree with TRBD2. This CDR3 region has 14 residues. V gave up 5 bases and J gave up 1 base; unmatched junction bases: 3. Germline CDR1 MNHEY, CDR2 SMNVEV (reference sequence). The CDR3 region is CASSGGGGTDTQYF. DNA for the CDR3: TGTGCCAGCAGTGGCGGGGGAGGCACAGATACGCAGTATTTT.

As for this clone: Other nucleotide sequences in the sample specify the same CDR3. This rearrangement joins TRBV5-1 to TRBJ2-1; tentative D call: TRBD1 (5 bases). The CDR3 totals 12 residues. The ends were cut back, 0 bases at V and 7 bases at J, with 5 bases in the middle. Per the germline V gene, CDR1 is SGHRS and CDR2 is YFSETQ. CDR3 DNA sequence: TGCGCCAGCAGCTTGGCAGGGAATGAGCAGTTCTTC. As protein: CASSLAGNEQFF.

The chain employs TRBV3-1 (or the pseudogene TRBV3-2) and TRBJ1-1, with 8 bases matching TRBD1. CDR3 length: 15 residues. V shed 5 bases and J 4 bases; nucleotides not matched to a gene: 9. Germline V CDR1 and CDR2: LGHDT, YNNKEL (reference sequence). CDR3 loop: CASSDGQGGGTEAFF. The DNA for the CDR3 is TGTGCCAGCAGCGACGGACAGGGAGGCGGCACTGAAGCTTTCTTT.

This chain links TRBV29-1 with TRBJ2-7; 9 bases map to TRBD1. The CDR3 extends over 13 amino acids. The germline CDR1 and CDR2 sequences are SQVTM and ANQGSEA. V trimming: 7 bases; J trimming: 1 base; junction bases outside the gene matches: 5. CDR3 DNA sequence: TGCAGCGGGGCCGGGACAGGGTCCTACGAGCAGTACTTC. Translating it yields CSGAGTGSYEQYF.

The chain couples TRBV14 to TRBJ2-3; D may be TRBD2 (5 bases). The CDR3 has 14 residues. The germline V and J ends were trimmed by 1 base and 6 bases, with 11 bases remaining between them. Germline CDR1 reads SGHDN; CDR2 reads FVKESK. Written as DNA, the CDR3 is TGTGCCAGCAGCCAAGGGACGGGAAGGGATACGCAGTATTTT. Encoded protein: CASSQGTGRDTQYF.

The chain carries TRBV7-2 and TRBJ2-3, with D perhaps TRBD2 (6 bases). The CDR3 is 14 residues long. Germline V lookup: CDR1 SGHTA, CDR2 FQGNSA. The V end lost 8 bases, the J end lost 1 base, and 13 bases lay between the germline ends. The CDR3: CASPGDSRTDTQYF. CDR3 DNA: TGTGCCAGCCCCGGGGACTCACGCACAGATACGCAGTATTTT.

The chain carries TRBV19 and TRBJ1-5; 8 bases match TRBD1. The CDR3 length is 14 residues. The germline V gene has CDR1 LNHDA and CDR2 SQIVND (reference sequence). The V gene end was trimmed by 7 bases and the J gene end by 2 bases; junction bases not matched to a gene: 4. The CDR3 region has the DNA TGTGCCAGTACGGACAGGGTCGGCAATCAGCCCCAGCATTTT. Translating it yields CASTDRVGNQPQHF. Using reference TRBV19 and TRBJ1-5 for the parts outside the CDR3, the full variable domain is DGGITQSPKYLFRKEGQNVTLSCEQNLNHDAMYWYRQDPGQGLRLIYYSQIVNDFQKGDIAEGYSVSREKKESFPLTVTSAQKNPTAFYLCASTDRVGNQPQHFGDGTRLSIL.

This clone has only a few counts. The CDR3 protein is CASSFRGGNQPQHF. CDR3 nucleotide sequence: TGTGCCAGCAGCTTTAGAGGGGGTAATCAGCCCCAGCATTTT. V is TRBV7-2 and J is TRBJ1-5, with a weak D call TRBD1 (6 bases). Germline CDR1 and CDR2: SGHTA and FQGNSA. V lost 3 bases, J lost 4 bases, and 10 bases lay in between. CDR3 size: 14 residues.